Sequencing of this T cell receptor (beta chain) was carried out in a study of somatic mutations in cytotoxic T cells in rheumatoid arthritis. Study-wide context: Flow-sorting brought some V beta antibody-stained T-cell populations to nearly 100% purity, V beta1+ cells sequenced for TCRB among them.

The study, taken as a whole, reports: For patients with rheumatoid arthritis, CD8+ clonality went up with age, while healthy controls showed no such change. Over 20% of CD8+ cells belonged to the largest CD8+ clone in about an eighth of the roughly 60 patients.

Comprising about 60% females and having a median age of about 51 years (range 21-70), blood donors constituted the healthy controls. The junction had 5 bases not matched to a gene; V was cut back by 4 bases and J by 5 bases. The germline CDR1 and CDR2 sequences are LGHNA and YSLEER. This CDR3 is built from 14 residues. The method was immunoSEQ multiplex PCR; TCRdb's version includes in-frame clones alone and lacks a portion of them. The table has under 20,000 clones, about 86% seen once. This clone was counted once. The antigen remains undetermined. The chain combines TRBV4-3 with TRBJ2-7, with 10 bases aligning to TRBD1. The sample comprised CD8+ T cells sorted from blood. The receptor's source is a man aged 40-55 years in good health. The CDR3 here is CASSRQGAADEQYF. The CDR3 DNA follows: TGCGCCAGCAGCCGACAGGGGGCGGCGGACGAGCAGTACTTC.